This T cell receptor (beta chain) was identified in a study of memory CD4+ T cells and cytomegalovirus serostatus. Whole-study results and caveats: Repertoires predicted CMV serostatus with median bootstrapped AUC of about 0.96.

This clone was seen a single time. Its matching antigen is unknown. Clones were sequenced by immunoSEQ multiplex PCR, and TCRdb holds only the in-frame ones, with some missing. The sample has about 59,000 clones, roughly 81% seen once; the top ten hold 0.8% to 1.2%. The sort gate was single viable CD3+CD4+CD8-CD45RO+ cells for memory CD4+ T cells. The CDR3 runs 13 residues. V was trimmed by 2 bases and J by 8 bases, leaving 12 bases between them. Germline loops: CDR1 MNHEY, CDR2 SVGAGI. The clonotype comes from an adult in good health and CMV-seronegative. The chain combines TRBV6-5 with TRBJ1-1, with a possible D match to TRBD1 (5 bases). Sample: memory CD4+ T cells from blood. CDR3 bases: TGTGCCAGCAGTTACGAACAGGATAGAGAAGCTTTCTTT. Its protein is CASSYEQDREAFF.